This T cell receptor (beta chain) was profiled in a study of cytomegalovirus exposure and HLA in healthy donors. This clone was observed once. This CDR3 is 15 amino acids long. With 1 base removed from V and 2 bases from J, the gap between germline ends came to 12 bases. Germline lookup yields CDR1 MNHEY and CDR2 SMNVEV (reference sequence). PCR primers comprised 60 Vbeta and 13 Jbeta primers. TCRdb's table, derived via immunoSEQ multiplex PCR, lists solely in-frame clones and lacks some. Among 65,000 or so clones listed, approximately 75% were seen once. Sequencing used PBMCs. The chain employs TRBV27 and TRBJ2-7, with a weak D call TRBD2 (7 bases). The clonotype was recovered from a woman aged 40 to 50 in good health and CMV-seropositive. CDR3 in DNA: TGTGCCAGCAGTTTATATGCGGGGGCTGCCTACGAGCAGTACTTC. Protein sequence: CASSLYAGAAYEQYF.